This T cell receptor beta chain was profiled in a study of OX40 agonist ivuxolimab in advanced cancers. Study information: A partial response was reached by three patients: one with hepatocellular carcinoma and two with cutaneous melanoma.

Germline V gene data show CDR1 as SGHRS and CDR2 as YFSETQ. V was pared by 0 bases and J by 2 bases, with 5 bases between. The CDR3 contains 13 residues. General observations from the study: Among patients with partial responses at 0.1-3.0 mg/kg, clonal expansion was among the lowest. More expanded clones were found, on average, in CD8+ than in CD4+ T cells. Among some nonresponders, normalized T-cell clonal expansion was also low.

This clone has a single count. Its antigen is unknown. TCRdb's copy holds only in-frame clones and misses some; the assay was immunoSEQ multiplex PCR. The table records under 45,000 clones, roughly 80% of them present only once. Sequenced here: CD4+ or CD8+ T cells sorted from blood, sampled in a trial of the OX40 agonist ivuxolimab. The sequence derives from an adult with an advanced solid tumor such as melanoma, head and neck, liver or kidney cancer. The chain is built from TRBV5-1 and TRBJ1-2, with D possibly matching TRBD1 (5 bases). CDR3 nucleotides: TGCGCCAGCAGCTTGGACAGGAACTATGGCTACACCTTC. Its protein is CASSLDRNYGYTF.